The clone carrying this T cell receptor beta chain turned up a few times. No antigen is known for it. This sample is drawn from a study of CD8+ T cells in alopecia areata. The treatment here: oral pan-JAK inhibitor, 5-10 mg twice daily. Overall study results and limits: Lesional scalp, especially alopecia totalis/universalis, showed higher clonality than normal scalp.

The sequencing template was cDNA reverse transcribed from extracted RNA. Assay: immunoSEQ multiplex PCR; the TCRdb copy retains only in-frame clones and omits some. The table shows 100,000 to 140,000 clones, with roughly 84% occurring only once. This clonotype was obtained from a human donor with alopecia areata. The specimen comprised CD8+ T cells sorted from blood, sampled at week 24, from a patient treated with tofacitinib.

The CDR3 region is CASSSPLRGAEQYF. CDR3 nucleotide sequence: TGTGCCAGCAGCTCCCCTCTACGGGGGGCCGAGCAGTACTTC. The rearrangement uses TRBV7-2 and TRBJ2-7; D might be TRBD2 (7 bases). Trimming shortened V by 4 bases and J by 6 bases, and 16 bases separated the two germline ends. The CDR3 spans 14 residues. Germline V gene lookup returns CDR1 SGHTA and CDR2 FQGNSA.